A single T cell receptor beta chain is shown here with its context. This record belongs to a study of blood T cell repertoires in COVID-19. In the study overall: From the United States, Italy and Spain came samples of acute and convalescent COVID-19. Nucleic acid was either cDNA or gDNA, and it came from T cells, B-cell-depleted T cells, or PBMCs.

V dropped 1 base and J dropped 5 bases, with 17 bases sitting between them. CDR3 size: 16 residues. Germline V CDR1 and CDR2: LGHNT, FRNRAP. Participant ages covered roughly 18 to 89 years across 24 US areas. Cohort allocation depended upon clinical history that participants reported. Sequencing was performed with immunoSEQ multiplex PCR; in TCRdb, only in-frame clones are kept and a portion is missing. The table has 120,000 to 150,000 clones, roughly 86% seen once. The origin of this receptor is a woman aged 50 to 65 with acute COVID-19. The specimen sequenced was PBMCs or T cells enriched from blood (not recorded which). V and J are TRBV12-5 and TRBJ2-5, with D maybe TRBD2 (6 bases). DNA for the CDR3: TGTGCTAGTGGTTTGGGGTTGGACGGGAGAGGGGAGACCCAGTACTTC. Its translation: CASGLGLDGRGETQYF.